This T cell receptor beta chain was found in a study of T cell responses to AZD1222 COVID-19 vaccine. Whole-study results and caveats: Per reports, nearly half of all spike-specific TCRs target regions that are unmutated in variants.

The CDR3 has 13 residues. The V gene's germline CDR1 is SGHRS and CDR2 YFSETQ. Trimming removed 2 bases from V and 6 bases from J; junction bases left unmatched: 4. As concerns this clone: Its antigen is undetermined.

Profiled with immunoSEQ multiplex PCR; TCRdb holds only in-frame clones, not every one. The repertoire holds around 99,000 clones, around nine tenths seen once, with 10% to 15% in the top ten. This chain connects TRBV5-1 to TRBJ1-2; 7 bases fit TRBD1. This TCR derives from an adult in good health. This material consisted of peripheral blood, taken on day 0 of AZD1222 vaccination. The CDR3 nucleotides read TGCGCCAGCAGCTTAGAGGGGGCAGATGGCTACACCTTC. This sequence encodes CASSLEGADGYTF.